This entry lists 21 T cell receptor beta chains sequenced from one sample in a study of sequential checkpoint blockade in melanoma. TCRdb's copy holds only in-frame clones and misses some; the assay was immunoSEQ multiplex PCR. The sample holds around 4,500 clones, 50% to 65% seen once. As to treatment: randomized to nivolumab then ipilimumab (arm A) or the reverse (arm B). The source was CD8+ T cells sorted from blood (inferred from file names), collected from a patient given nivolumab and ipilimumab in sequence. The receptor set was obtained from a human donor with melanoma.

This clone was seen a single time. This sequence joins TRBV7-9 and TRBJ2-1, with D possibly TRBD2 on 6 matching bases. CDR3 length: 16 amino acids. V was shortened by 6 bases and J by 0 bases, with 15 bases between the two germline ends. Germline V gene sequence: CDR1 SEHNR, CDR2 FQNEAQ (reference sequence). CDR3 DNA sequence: TGTGCCAGCAGTCCAAGGGACTCGAGCTCCTACAATGAGCAGTTCTTC. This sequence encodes CASSPRDSSSYNEQFF.

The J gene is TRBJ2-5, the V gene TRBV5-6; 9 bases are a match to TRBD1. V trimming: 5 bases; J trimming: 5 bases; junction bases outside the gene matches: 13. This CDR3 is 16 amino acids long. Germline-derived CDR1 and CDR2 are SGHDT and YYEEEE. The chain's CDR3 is CASSTRGQGYEETQYF. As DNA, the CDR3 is TGTGCCAGCAGTACGCGGGGACAGGGATATGAGGAGACCCAGTACTTC.

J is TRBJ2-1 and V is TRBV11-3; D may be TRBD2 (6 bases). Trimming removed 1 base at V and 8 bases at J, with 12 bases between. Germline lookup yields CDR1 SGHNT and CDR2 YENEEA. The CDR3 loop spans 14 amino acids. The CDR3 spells CASSLAGVGHEQFF. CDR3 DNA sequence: TGTGCCAGCAGCTTAGCGGGAGTCGGACATGAGCAGTTCTTC.

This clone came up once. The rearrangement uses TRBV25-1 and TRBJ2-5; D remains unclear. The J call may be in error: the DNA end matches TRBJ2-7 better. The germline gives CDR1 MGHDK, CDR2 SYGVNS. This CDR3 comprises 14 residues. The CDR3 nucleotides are TGTGCCAGCAGTGCTACGACTTCTCTGACCGAGCAGTACTTC. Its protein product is CASSATTSLTEQYF.

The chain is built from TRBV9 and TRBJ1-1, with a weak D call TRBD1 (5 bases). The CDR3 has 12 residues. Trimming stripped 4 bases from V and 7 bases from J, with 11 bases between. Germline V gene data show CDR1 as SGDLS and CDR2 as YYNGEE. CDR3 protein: CASSQAGGEAFF. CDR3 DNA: TGTGCCAGCAGCCAGGCGGGGGGTGAAGCTTTCTTT.

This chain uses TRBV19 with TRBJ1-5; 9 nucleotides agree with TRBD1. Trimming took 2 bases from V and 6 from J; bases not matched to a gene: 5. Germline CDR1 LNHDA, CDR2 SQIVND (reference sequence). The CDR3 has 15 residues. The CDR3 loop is CASSIWGQGLQPQHF. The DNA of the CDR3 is TGTGCCAGTAGTATATGGGGACAGGGTCTTCAGCCCCAGCATTTT.

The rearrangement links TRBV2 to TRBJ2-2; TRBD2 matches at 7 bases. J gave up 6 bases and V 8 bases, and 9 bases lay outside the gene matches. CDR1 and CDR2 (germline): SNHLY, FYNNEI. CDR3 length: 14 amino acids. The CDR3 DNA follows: TGTGCCAGCCTGAGGGAGGGGTGGGCCGGGGAGCTGTTTTTT. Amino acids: CASLREGWAGELFF. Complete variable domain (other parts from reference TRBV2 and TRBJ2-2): EPEVTQTPSHQVTQMGQEVILRCVPISNHLYFYWYRQILGQKVEFLVSFYNNEISEKSEIFDDQFSVERPDGSNFTLKIRSTKLEDSAMYFCASLREGWAGELFFGEGSRLTVL.

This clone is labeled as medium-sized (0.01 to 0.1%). The CDR3 loop is CASSLLAGGVNEQFF. The CDR3 coding sequence is TGTGCCAGCAGCTTACTAGCGGGAGGGGTGAATGAGCAGTTCTTC. The chain joins TRBV7-9 to TRBJ2-1; the match to TRBD2 covers 12 bases. Germline V gene data show CDR1 as SEHNR and CDR2 as FQNEAQ (reference sequence). CDR3 length equals 15 residues. J gave up 7 bases and V 2 bases, and 3 bases lay outside the gene matches.

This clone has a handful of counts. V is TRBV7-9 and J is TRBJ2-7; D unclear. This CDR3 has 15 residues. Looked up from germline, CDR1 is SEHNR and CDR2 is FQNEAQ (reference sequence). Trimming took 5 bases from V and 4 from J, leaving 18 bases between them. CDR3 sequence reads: CASSRGDPSLYEQYF. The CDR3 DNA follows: TGTGCCAGCAGCAGAGGAGATCCTAGTTTATACGAGCAGTACTTC.

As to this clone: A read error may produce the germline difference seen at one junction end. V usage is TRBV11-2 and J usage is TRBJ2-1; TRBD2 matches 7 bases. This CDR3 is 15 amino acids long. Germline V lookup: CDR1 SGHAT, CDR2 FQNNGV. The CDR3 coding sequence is TGCGCCAGCAGCCAAGATGGCGGGAGCGGCGATGAGCAGTTCTTC. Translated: CASSQDGGSGDEQFF.

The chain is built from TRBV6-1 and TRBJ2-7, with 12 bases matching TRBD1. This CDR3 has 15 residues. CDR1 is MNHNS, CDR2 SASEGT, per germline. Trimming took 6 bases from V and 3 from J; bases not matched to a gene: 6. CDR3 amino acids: CASRGGTGGDYEQYF. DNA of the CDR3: TGTGCCAGCAGAGGAGGGACAGGGGGCGACTACGAGCAGTACTTC.

DNA of the CDR3: TGTGCCAGCAGCTTGGCGGGAATTGCGACTGAAGCTTTCTTT. Residues: CASSLAGIATEAFF. The gene calls are TRBV5-6 and TRBJ1-1; D is unclear. The CDR3 contains 14 residues. The ends were cut back, 0 bases at V and 5 bases at J, with 11 bases in the middle. Germline CDR1 and CDR2: SGHDT and YYEEEE.

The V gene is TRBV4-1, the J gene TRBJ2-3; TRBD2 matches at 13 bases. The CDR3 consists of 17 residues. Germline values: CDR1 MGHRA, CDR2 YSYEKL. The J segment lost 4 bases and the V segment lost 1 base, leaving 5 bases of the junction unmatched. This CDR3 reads CASSQGTSGSGSDTQYF. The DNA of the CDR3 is TGCGCCAGCAGCCAAGGGACTAGCGGGAGTGGGTCAGATACGCAGTATTTT.

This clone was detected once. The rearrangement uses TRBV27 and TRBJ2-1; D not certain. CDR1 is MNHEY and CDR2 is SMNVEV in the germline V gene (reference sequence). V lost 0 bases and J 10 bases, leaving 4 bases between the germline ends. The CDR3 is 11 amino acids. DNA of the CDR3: TGTGCCAGCAGTTTATCCGGGGAGCAGTTCTTC. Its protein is CASSLSGEQFF.

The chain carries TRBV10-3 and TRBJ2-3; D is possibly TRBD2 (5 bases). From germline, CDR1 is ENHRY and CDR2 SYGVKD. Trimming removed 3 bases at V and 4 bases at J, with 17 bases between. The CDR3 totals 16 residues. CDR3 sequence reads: CAISESPSSVPDTQYF. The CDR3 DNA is TGTGCCATCAGTGAAAGCCCTAGCTCAGTCCCAGATACGCAGTATTTT.

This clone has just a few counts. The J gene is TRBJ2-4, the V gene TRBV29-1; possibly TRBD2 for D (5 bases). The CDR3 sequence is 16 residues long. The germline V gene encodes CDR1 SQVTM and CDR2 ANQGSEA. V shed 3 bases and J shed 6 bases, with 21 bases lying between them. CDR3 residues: CSVDPGWGADANIQYF. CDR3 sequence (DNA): TGCAGCGTTGATCCGGGGTGGGGAGCAGACGCAAACATTCAGTACTTC.

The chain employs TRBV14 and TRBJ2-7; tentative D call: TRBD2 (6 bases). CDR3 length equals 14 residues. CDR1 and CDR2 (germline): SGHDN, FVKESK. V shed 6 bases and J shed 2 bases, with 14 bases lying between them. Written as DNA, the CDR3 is TGTGCCAGCAGTCTAGCGCTCCAACCCTACGAGCAGTACTTC. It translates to CASSLALQPYEQYF.

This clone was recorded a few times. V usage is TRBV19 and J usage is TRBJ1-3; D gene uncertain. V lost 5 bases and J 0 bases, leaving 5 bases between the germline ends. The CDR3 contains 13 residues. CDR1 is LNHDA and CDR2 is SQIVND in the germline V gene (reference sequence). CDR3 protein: CASSDNSGNTIYF. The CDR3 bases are TGTGCCAGTAGTGACAACTCTGGAAACACCATATATTTT. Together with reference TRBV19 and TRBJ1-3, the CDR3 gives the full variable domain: DGGITQSPKYLFRKEGQNVTLSCEQNLNHDAMYWYRQDPGQGLRLIYYSQIVNDFQKGDIAEGYSVSREKKESFPLTVTSAQKNPTAFYLCASSDNSGNTIYFGEGSWLTVV.

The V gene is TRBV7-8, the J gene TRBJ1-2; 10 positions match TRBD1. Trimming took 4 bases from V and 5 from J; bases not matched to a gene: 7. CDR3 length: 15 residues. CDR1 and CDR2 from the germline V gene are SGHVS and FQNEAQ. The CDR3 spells CASSSLTGGRYGYTF. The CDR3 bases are TGTGCCAGCAGCTCATTGACAGGGGGCAGATATGGCTACACCTTC.

The DNA of the CDR3 is TGTGCCAGCAGTCGACAGGGGGCCCTATTTCCTGAAAAACTGTTTTTT. Encoded protein: CASSRQGALFPEKLFF. The genes are TRBV27 and TRBJ1-4, with 10 bases matching TRBD1. V dropped 5 bases and J dropped 7; count of bases not matched to a gene: 10. From germline, CDR1 is MNHEY and CDR2 SMNVEV (reference sequence). CDR3 size: 16 residues.

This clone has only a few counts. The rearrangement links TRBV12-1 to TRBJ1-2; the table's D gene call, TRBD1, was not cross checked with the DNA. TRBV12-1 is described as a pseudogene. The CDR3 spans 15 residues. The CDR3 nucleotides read TGTGCCAGCAGGGGGGGCGGACAGGGGAACTATGGCTACACCTTC. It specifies CASRGGGQGNYGYTF.